Shown below are 16 T cell receptor beta chains from a single sample sequenced in a study of T cell responses to AZD1222 COVID-19 vaccine. The assay was immunoSEQ multiplex PCR, and TCRdb's table has in-frame clones only and misses some. This table has tens of thousands of clones, around 85% appearing once. Material: peripheral blood, obtained 28 days after the second AZD1222 dose. The receptors originated from an adult who received the AZD1222 COVID-19 vaccine.

The V call is TRBV27, the J call TRBJ1-5; 7 positions agree with TRBD1. CDR1 and CDR2 from the germline V gene are MNHEY and SMNVEV (reference sequence). Germline trimming cut 2 bases from V and 5 bases from J; bases unmatched to any gene: 6. The CDR3 contains 15 residues. CDR3 nucleotide sequence: TGTGCCAGCAGTTTAAAGCCCGGGACAGATCAGCCCCAGCATTTT. This translates into CASSLKPGTDQPQHF.

The chain uses TRBV10-2 and TRBJ2-5; a weak D match, TRBD1 (6 bases). Trimming cost V 5 bases and J 4 bases, with 17 bases left between them. There are 15 residues in the CDR3. CDR1 and CDR2 (germline): WSHSY, SAAADI. The CDR3 nucleotides read TGCGCCAGCAGTCCGCCGCCAGGGGAGAGAGAGACCCAGTACTTC. Its protein is CASSPPPGERETQYF.

The chain combines TRBV2 with TRBJ2-1; TRBD1 is a possible D gene (6 bases). CDR3 length: 12 residues. Germline-derived CDR1 and CDR2 are SNHLY and FYNNEI. The germline V and J ends were trimmed by 11 bases and 9 bases, with 17 bases remaining between them. The CDR3 DNA follows: TGTGCCGGGAGACAGGTGGGGAGTGAGCAGTTCTTC. Amino acid sequence: CAGRQVGSEQFF. Based on the CDR3 plus reference TRBV2 and TRBJ2-1, the full variable domain is EPEVTQTPSHQVTQMGQEVILRCVPISNHLYFYWYRQILGQKVEFLVSFYNNEISEKSEIFDDQFSVERPDGSNFTLKIRSTKLEDSAMYFCAGRQVGSEQFFGPGTRLTVL.

This clone occurred a few times. The chain uses TRBV5-4 and TRBJ2-7; D is unresolved. The CDR3 is 12 residues long. The V and J ends lost 0 bases and 6 bases respectively, with 7 bases between them. Germline CDR1 SGHNT, CDR2 YYREEE (reference sequence). CDR3 nucleotides: TGTGCCAGCAGCTTGGGGGGTGGCGAGCAGTACTTC. It yields the protein CASSLGGGEQYF.

This clone occurred a few times. The V call is TRBV6-2 or TRBV6-3, the J call TRBJ2-5; 7 nucleotides match TRBD1. This CDR3 spans 18 amino acids. The germline CDR1 and CDR2 sequences are MNHEY and SVGEGT. V trimming: 1 base; J trimming: 4 bases; junction bases outside the gene matches: 15. This CDR3 reads CASSYLPEQGFRVETQYF. The CDR3 region has the DNA TGTGCCAGCAGTTACTTGCCAGAACAGGGGTTTCGGGTAGAGACCCAGTACTTC.

This clone has a handful of counts. The chain employs TRBV4-2 and TRBJ2-5; D is unclear. The CDR3 covers 14 residues. Trimming took 0 bases from V and 5 from J, leaving 10 bases between them. CDR1 is LGHNA and CDR2 is YNFKEQ in the germline V gene. CDR3: CASSQETVPETQYF. In DNA form, the CDR3 reads TGTGCCAGCAGCCAAGAAACGGTCCCGGAGACCCAGTACTTC.

The chain recombines TRBV28 with TRBJ1-2; D call uncertain. The CDR3 is made up of 12 amino acids. Germline V gene data show CDR1 as MDHEN and CDR2 as SYDVKM. Trimming shortened V by 1 base and J by 5 bases, and 5 bases separated the two germline ends. The CDR3 here is CASSLSKYGYTF. DNA of the CDR3: TGTGCCAGCAGTTTATCAAAATATGGCTACACCTTC.

J is TRBJ1-6 and V is TRBV27, with D possibly matching TRBD1 (5 bases). Deletions cut 2 bases from V and 7 bases from J, with 18 bases between. Germline-derived CDR1 and CDR2 are MNHEY and SMNVEV (reference sequence). This CDR3 spans 17 amino acids. The CDR3: CASSLNPSYRINSPLHF. Written as DNA, the CDR3 is TGTGCCAGCAGTTTAAACCCGTCGTACAGGATCAATTCACCCCTCCACTTT.

The V and J genes are TRBV9 and TRBJ2-7, with D perhaps matching TRBD2 (6 bases). This CDR3 contains 18 residues. Trimming removed 0 bases from V and 3 bases from J, with 22 bases in between. Per germline, CDR1 SGDLS and CDR2 YYNGEE. The CDR3 here is CASSVVWGEPGVDYEQYF. As DNA, the CDR3 is TGTGCCAGCAGCGTAGTTTGGGGGGAACCGGGGGTAGACTACGAGCAGTACTTC.

This CDR3 is CASSSRVVSYEQYF. The CDR3 DNA sequence: TGTGCCAGCAGTTCCAGGGTCGTTTCCTACGAGCAGTACTTC. This chain links TRBV27 with TRBJ2-7; weak D call: TRBD1 (5 bases). Germline loops: CDR1 MNHEY, CDR2 SMNVEV (reference sequence). Trimming removed 4 bases at V and 1 base at J, with 11 bases between. This CDR3 contains 14 residues.

This chain uses TRBV5-1 with TRBJ1-2, with 8 bases that match TRBD1. The CDR3 is 13 residues long. V gave up 6 bases and J gave up 7 bases; unmatched junction bases: 8. CDR1 is SGHRS and CDR2 is YFSETQ in the germline V gene. The CDR3: CASTFAGTGGYTF. The CDR3 nucleotides read TGCGCCAGCACCTTTGCAGGGACAGGTGGCTACACCTTC.

This clone was picked up one time. The chain employs TRBV28 and TRBJ1-5, with unresolved D. This CDR3 is 12 amino acids long. V was trimmed by 6 bases and J by 6 bases, leaving 9 bases between them. CDR1 is MDHEN, CDR2 SYDVKM, per germline. CDR3 amino acids: CASRVVGQPQHF. CDR3 nucleotides: TGTGCCAGCAGGGTCGTGGGTCAGCCCCAGCATTTT.

This chain uses TRBV5-1 with TRBJ2-7, with 9 bases matching TRBD1. Germline V CDR1 and CDR2: SGHRS, YFSETQ. The CDR3 contains 14 residues. V shed 4 bases and J 3 bases; nucleotides not matched to a gene: 5. The CDR3 protein is CASSRTGDVYEQYF. The CDR3 DNA reads as TGCGCCAGCAGCCGGACAGGGGACGTCTACGAGCAGTACTTC.

The CDR3 sequence: CASSQDIGQGTEAFF. DNA of the CDR3: TGCGCCAGCAGCCAAGATATCGGACAAGGCACTGAAGCTTTCTTT. This rearrangement joins TRBV4-3 to TRBJ1-1; tentatively, D is TRBD1 (5 bases). V was shortened by 0 bases and J by 4 bases, with 12 bases between the two germline ends. CDR3 length equals 15 residues. Germline CDR1 and CDR2: LGHNA and YSLEER.

The rearrangement uses TRBV6-1 and TRBJ1-1; no clear D. Germline assignment: CDR1 MNHNS and CDR2 SASEGT. CDR3 length: 12 residues. V lost 7 bases, J lost 8 bases, and 14 bases lay in between. The CDR3 DNA is TGTGCCAGCATGGGTCGACGGAACGAAGCTTTCTTT. This encodes CASMGRRNEAFF.

The V and J genes are TRBV11-3 and TRBJ1-4, with D perhaps matching TRBD1 (5 bases). Germline CDR1 and CDR2: SGHNT and YENEEA. This CDR3 region has 15 residues. V lost 3 bases, J lost 4 bases, and 12 bases lay in between. The CDR3 region is CASSFVGGGNEKLFF. The CDR3 DNA reads as TGTGCCAGCAGCTTCGTGGGGGGTGGTAATGAAAAACTGTTTTTT.